This section outlines one TCR beta chain sequence together with its context. The data originate from a study of regulatory T cells in long-lasting Graves disease. This sample's time point: persistent/refractory GD, antithyroid drugs over 5 years with positive TRAb. Isolated PBMC RNA provided the starting material for the TCR library. Patients hailed from an endocrinology department in Xi'an, China. Arm-PCR of CDR3 regions and iRepertoire HTBI primers were the basis on which TCR beta libraries were built. As processed by the authors: Looking across samples, the authors found some 60 TRBV and 14 TRBJ segments. TCRdb analysed the multiplex PCR reads with MiXCR anew, one entry per CDR3 protein. TCRdb, not the authors, supplied the V and J calls. Of some 340,000 distinct CDR3 sequences listed, roughly 23% were seen once; the top ten hold 25% to 30%. V shed 4 bases and J 3 bases; nucleotides not matched to a gene: 8. The CDR3 totals 17 residues. CDR1 and CDR2 from the germline V gene are SGHRS and YFSETQ.

The chain has TRBV5-1 and TRBJ2-2; 11 bases are a match to TRBD2. The material was peripheral blood mononuclear cells (PBMCs), obtained when the disease was refractory, from a patient treated with antithyroid drugs. This clonotype was obtained from a woman in her 40s with Graves disease. The CDR3 protein is CASSRGLAGGDTGELFF. CDR3 in DNA: TGCGCCAGCAGCCGGGGATTAGCGGGAGGGGACACCGGGGAGCTGTTTTTT.